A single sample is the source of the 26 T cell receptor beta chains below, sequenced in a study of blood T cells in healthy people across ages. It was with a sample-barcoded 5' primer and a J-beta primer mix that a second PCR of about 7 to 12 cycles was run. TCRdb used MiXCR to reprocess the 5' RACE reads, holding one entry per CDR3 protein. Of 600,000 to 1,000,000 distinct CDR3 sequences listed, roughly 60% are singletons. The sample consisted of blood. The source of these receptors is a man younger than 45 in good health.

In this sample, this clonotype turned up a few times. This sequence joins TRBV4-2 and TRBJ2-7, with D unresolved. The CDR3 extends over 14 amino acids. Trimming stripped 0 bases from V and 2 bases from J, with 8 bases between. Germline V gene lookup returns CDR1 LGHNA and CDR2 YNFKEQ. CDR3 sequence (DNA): TGTGCCAGCAGCCAAGAGCTTGGGACCTACGAGCAGTACTTC. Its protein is CASSQELGTYEQYF.

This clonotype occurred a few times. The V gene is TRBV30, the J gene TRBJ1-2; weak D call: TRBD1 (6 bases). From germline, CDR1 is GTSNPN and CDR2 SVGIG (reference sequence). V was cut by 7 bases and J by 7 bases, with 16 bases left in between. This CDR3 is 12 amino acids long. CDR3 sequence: CAFEGGAGGYTF. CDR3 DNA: TGTGCCTTTGAAGGGGGGGCTGGTGGCTACACCTTC.

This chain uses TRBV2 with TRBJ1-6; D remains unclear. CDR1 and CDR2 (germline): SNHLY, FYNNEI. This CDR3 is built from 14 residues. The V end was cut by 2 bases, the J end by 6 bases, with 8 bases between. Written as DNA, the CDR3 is TGTGCCAGCAGTGAATTTCAGTTTAATTCACCCCTCCACTTT. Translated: CASSEFQFNSPLHF.

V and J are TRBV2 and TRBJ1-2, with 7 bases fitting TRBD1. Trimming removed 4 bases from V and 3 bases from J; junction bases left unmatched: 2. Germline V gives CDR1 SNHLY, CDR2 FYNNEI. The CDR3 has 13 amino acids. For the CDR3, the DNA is TGTGCCAGCAGTGTCGGACAGGACTATGGCTACACCTTC. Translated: CASSVGQDYGYTF.

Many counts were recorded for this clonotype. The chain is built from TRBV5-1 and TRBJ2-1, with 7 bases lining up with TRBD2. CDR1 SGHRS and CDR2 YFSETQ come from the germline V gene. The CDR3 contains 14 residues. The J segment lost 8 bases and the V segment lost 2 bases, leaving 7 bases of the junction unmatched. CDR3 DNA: TGCGCCAGCAGCTTTTTTCGGGGGGAGGATGAGCAGTTCTTC. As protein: CASSFFRGEDEQFF.

CDR3 in amino acids: CASSEQGAGEQFF. The CDR3 region has the DNA TGTGCCAGCAGTGAACAGGGGGCGGGTGAGCAGTTCTTC. This chain links TRBV12-3 or TRBV12-4 with TRBJ2-1; 9 bases align to TRBD1. With V trimmed by 5 bases and J by 9 bases, 5 bases remained unmatched. The CDR3 consists of 13 residues.

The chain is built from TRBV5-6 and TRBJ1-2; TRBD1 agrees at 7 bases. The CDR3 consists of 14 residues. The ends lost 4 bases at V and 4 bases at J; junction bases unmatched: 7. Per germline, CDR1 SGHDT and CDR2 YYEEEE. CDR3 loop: CASSPTGEAYGYTF. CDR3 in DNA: TGTGCCAGCAGCCCCACAGGGGAGGCCTATGGCTACACCTTC.

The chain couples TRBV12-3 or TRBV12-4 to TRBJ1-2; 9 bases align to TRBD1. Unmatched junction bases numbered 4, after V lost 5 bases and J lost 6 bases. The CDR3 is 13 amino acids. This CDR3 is CASSARTGDGYTF. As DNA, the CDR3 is TGTGCCAGCAGTGCTCGGACAGGGGATGGCTACACCTTC.

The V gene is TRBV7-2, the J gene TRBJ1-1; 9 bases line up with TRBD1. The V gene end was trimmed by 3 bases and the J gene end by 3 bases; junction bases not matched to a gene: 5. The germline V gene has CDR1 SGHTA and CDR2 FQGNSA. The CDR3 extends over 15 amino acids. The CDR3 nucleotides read TGTGCCAGCAGCTTCAGCAGACAGGGGGACACTGAAGCTTTCTTT. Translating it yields CASSFSRQGDTEAFF. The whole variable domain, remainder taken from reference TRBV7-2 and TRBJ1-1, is GAGVSQSPSNKVTEKGKDVELRCDPISGHTALYWYRQSLGQGLEFLIYFQGNSAPDKSGLPSDRFSAERTGGSVSTLTIQRTQQEDSAVYLCASSFSRQGDTEAFFGQGTRLTVV.

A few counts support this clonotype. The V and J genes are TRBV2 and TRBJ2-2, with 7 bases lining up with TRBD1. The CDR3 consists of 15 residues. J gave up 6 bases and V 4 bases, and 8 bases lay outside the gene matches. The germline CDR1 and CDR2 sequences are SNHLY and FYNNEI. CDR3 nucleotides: TGTGCCAGCAGTGTACAGGGGTCCGACGCCGGGGAGCTGTTTTTT. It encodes CASSVQGSDAGELFF.

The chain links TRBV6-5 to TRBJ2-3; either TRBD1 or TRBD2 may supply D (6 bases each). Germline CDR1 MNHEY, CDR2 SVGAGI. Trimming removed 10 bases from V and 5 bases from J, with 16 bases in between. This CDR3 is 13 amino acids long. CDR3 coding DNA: TGTGCCACCCGGAGGGGGGCCGTAGATACGCAGTATTTT. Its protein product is CATRRGAVDTQYF.

The CDR3 DNA reads as TGCGCCAGCCTCAGGGGAGGGTACGAGCAGTACTTC. As protein: CASLRGGYEQYF. The chain carries TRBV10-2 and TRBJ2-7; D possibly corresponds to TRBD2 (7 bases). V lost 8 bases to trimming and J lost 4 bases, with 12 bases between them. Germline V gene lookup returns CDR1 WSHSY and CDR2 SAAADI. CDR3 length equals 12 residues.

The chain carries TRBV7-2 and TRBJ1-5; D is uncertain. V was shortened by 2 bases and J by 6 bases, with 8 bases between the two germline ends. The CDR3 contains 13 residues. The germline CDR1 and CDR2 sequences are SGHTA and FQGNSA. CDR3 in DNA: TGTGCCAGCAGCTTATGGTTCTCTCAGCCCCAGCATTTT. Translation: CASSLWFSQPQHF.

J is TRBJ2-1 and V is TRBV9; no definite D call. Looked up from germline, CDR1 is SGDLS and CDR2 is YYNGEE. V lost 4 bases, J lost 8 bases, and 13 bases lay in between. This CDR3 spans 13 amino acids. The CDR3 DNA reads TGTGCCAGCAGCCTCACCCCCATATATGAGCAGTTCTTC. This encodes CASSLTPIYEQFF.

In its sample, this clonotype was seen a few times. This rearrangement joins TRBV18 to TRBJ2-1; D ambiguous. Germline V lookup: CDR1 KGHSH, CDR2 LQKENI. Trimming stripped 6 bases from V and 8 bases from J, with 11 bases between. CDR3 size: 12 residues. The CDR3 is CASSIIGDEQFF. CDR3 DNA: TGTGCCAGCTCCATTATTGGGGATGAGCAGTTCTTC.

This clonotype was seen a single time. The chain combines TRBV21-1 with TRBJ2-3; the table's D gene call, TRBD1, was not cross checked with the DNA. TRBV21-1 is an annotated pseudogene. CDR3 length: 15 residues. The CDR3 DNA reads TGTGCCAGCAGCAAAGCGAGGGGAGAAACAGATACGCAGTATTTT. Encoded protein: CASSKARGETDTQYF.

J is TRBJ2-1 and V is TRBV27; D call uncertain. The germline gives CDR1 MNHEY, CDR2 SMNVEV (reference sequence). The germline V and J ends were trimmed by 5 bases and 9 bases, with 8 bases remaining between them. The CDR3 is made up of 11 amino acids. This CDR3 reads CASSKGSEQFF. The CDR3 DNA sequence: TGTGCCAGCAGTAAGGGTAGTGAGCAGTTCTTC.

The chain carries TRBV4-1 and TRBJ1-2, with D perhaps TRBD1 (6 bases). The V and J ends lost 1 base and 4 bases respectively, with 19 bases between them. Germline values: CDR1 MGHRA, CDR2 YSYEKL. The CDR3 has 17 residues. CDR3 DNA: TGCGCCAGCAGCCAAGGCCGGGACCCGGACAGCTTCTATGGCTACACCTTC. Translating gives CASSQGRDPDSFYGYTF.

The CDR3 DNA reads TGTGCCAGCAGCCCCCGAGGGCGGCAGACCACCTTCAATCAGCCCCAGCATTTT. Its translation: CASSPRGRQTTFNQPQHF. The chain couples TRBV7-8 to TRBJ1-5; D remains ambiguous. The germline gives CDR1 SGHVS, CDR2 FQNEAQ. V lost 5 bases, J lost 3 bases, and 23 bases lay in between. The CDR3 spans 18 residues.

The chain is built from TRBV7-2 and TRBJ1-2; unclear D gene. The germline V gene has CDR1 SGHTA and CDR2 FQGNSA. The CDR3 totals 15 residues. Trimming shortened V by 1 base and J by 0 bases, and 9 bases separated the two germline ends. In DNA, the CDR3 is TGTGCCAGCAGCTTAGTGCGGGCAACTAACTATGGCTACACCTTC. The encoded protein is CASSLVRATNYGYTF.

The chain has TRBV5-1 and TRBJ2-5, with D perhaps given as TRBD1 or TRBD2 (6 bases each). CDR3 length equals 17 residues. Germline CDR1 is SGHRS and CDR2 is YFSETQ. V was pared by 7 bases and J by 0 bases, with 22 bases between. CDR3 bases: TGCGCCAGCCCCCGGAGGGGGGACGGGCTAAACCAAGAGACCCAGTACTTC. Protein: CASPRRGDGLNQETQYF. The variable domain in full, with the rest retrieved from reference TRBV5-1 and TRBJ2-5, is KAGVTQTPRYLIKTRGQQVTLSCSPISGHRSVSWYQQTPGQGLQFLFEYFSETQRNKGNFPGRFSGRQFSNSRSEMNVSTLELGDSALYLCASPRRGDGLNQETQYFGPGTRLLVL.

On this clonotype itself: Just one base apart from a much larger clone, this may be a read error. The CDR3 sequence is CSAPESLARNIQYF. In DNA, the CDR3 is TGCAGTGCACCCGAAAGTTTAGCCAGAAACATTCAGTACTTC. J is TRBJ2-4 and V is TRBV20-1; D remains unclear. Germline V lookup: CDR1 DFQATT, CDR2 SNEGSKA (reference sequence). The CDR3 loop spans 14 amino acids.

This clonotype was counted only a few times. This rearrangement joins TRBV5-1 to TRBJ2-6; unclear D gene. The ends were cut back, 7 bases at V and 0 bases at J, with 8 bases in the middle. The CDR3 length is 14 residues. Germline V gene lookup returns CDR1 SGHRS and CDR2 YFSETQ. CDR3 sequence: CASQGVSGANVLTF. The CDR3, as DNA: TGCGCCAGCCAAGGCGTCTCTGGGGCCAACGTCCTGACTTTC.

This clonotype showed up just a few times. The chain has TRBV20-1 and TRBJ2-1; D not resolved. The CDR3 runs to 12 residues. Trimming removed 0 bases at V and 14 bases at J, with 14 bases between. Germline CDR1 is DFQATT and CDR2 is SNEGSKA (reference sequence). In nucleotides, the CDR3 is TGCAGTGCTAGAGATTCCGCCAAAATAGAGTTCTTC. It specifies CSARDSAKIEFF.

CDR3 loop: CATSRLFPVGTGSPLANVLTF. The CDR3 region has the DNA TGTGCCACCAGCAGACTTTTTCCTGTAGGGACAGGCTCTCCTTTGGCCAACGTCCTGACTTTC. The chain has TRBV15 and TRBJ2-6, with TRBD1 matching over 8 bases. Unmatched junction bases numbered 21, after V lost 2 bases and J lost 6 bases. There are 21 residues in the CDR3. In germline, CDR1 is LNHNV, CDR2 YYDKDF (reference sequence).

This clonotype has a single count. The CDR3 nucleotides read TGCAGCGTTGGAGGGACCTTAAGCTACAATGAGCAGTTCTTC. This codes for CSVGGTLSYNEQFF. The J gene is TRBJ2-1, the V gene TRBV29-1, with D tentatively TRBD1 or TRBD2 (5 bases each). This CDR3 comprises 14 residues. Germline values: CDR1 SQVTM, CDR2 ANQGSEA. Trimming pared 4 bases from V and 3 bases from J, leaving 13 bases between.